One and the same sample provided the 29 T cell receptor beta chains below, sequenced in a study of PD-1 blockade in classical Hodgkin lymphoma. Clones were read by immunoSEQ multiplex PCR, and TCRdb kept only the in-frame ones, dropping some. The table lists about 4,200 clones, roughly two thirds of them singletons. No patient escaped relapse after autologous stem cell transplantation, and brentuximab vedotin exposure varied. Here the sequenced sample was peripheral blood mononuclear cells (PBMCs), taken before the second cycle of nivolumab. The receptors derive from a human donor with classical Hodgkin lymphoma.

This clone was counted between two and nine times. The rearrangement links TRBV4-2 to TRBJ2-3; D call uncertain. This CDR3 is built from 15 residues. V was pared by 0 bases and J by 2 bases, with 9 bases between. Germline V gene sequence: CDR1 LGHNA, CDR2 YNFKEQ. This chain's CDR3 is CASSQDTLATDTQYF. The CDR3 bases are TGTGCCAGCAGCCAAGATACCCTCGCCACAGATACGCAGTATTTT.

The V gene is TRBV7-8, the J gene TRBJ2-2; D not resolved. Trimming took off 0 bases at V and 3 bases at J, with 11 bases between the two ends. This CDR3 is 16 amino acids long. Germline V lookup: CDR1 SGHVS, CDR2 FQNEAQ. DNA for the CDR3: TGTGCCAGCAGCTTAGCGCTGAGAAGGGACACCGGGGAGCTGTTTTTT. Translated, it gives CASSLALRRDTGELFF.

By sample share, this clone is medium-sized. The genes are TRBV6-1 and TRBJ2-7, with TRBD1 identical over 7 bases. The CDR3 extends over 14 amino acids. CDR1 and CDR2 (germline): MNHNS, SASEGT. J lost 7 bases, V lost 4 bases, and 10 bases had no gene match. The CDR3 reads CASSVGTAGGEQYF. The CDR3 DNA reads TGTGCCAGCAGTGTCGGGACAGCCGGAGGAGAGCAGTACTTC.

CDR3 region: CASSDRTGFYGYTF. In DNA form, the CDR3 reads TGTGCCAGCAGTGACCGGACAGGGTTCTATGGCTACACCTTC. The chain links TRBV6-1 to TRBJ1-2; 8 bases agree with TRBD1. Per germline, CDR1 MNHNS and CDR2 SASEGT. V shed 3 bases and J 4 bases; nucleotides not matched to a gene: 4. The CDR3 covers 14 residues.

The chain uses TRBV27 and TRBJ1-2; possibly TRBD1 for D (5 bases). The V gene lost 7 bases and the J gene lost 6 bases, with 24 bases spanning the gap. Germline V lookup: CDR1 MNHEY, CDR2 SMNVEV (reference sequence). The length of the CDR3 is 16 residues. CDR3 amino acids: CASTNWGGDVEDGYTF. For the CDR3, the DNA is TGTGCCAGCACCAATTGGGGGGGGGATGTGGAGGATGGCTACACCTTC.

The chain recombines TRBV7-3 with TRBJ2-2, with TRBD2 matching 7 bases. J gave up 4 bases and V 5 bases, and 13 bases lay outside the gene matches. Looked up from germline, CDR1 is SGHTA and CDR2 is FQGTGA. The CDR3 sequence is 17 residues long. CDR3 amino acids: CASSIGSGGIVTGELFF. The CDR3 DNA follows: TGTGCCAGCAGCATAGGGTCCGGGGGGATTGTCACCGGGGAGCTGTTTTTT.

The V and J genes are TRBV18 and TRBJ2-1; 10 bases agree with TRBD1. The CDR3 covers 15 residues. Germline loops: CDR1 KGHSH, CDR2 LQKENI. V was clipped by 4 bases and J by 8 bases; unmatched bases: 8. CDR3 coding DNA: TGTGCCAGCTCACAAGGACAGGGGGTTATATATGAGCAGTTCTTC. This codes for CASSQGQGVIYEQFF.

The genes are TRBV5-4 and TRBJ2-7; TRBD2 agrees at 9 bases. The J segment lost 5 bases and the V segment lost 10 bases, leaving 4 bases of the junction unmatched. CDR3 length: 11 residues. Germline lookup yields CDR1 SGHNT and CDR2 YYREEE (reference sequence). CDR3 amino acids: CAAGTSNEQYF. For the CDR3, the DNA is TGTGCCGCCGGGACTAGCAACGAGCAGTACTTC.

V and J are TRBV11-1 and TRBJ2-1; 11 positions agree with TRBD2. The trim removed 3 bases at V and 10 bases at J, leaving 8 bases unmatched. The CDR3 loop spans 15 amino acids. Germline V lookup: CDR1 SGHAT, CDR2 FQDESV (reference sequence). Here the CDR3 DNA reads TGTGCCAGCAGCTTCGCACTAGCGGGGGCAGGGGAGCAGTTCTTC. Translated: CASSFALAGAGEQFF.

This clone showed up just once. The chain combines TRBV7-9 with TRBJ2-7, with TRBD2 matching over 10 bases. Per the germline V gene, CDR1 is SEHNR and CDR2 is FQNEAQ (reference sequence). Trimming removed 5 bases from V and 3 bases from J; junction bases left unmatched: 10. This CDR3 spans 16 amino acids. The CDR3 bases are TGTGCCAGCAGCCCAACCTTAGCGGGAGGAAGCTACGAGCAGTACTTC. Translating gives CASSPTLAGGSYEQYF.

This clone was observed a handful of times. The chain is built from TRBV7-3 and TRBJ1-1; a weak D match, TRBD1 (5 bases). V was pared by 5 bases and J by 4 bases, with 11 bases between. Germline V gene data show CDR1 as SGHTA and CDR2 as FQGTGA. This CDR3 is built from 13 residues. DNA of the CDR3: TGTGCCAGCAGCCTAGGCGGGGGCACTGAAGCTTTCTTT. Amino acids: CASSLGGGTEAFF.

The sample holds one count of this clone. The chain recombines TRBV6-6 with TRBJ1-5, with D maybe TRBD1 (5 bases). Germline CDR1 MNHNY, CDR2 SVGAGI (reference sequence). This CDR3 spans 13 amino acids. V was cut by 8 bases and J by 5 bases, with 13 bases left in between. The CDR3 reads CASGKGTDQPQHF. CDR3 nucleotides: TGTGCCAGCGGGAAAGGGACGGATCAGCCCCAGCATTTT.

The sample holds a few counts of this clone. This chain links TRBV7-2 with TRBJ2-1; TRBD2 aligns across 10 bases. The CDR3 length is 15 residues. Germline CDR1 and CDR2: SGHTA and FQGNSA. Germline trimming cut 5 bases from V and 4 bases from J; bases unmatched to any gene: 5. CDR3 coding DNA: TGTGCCAGCAGCCCTAGCGGGAGCCAGTACAATGAGCAGTTCTTC. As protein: CASSPSGSQYNEQFF.

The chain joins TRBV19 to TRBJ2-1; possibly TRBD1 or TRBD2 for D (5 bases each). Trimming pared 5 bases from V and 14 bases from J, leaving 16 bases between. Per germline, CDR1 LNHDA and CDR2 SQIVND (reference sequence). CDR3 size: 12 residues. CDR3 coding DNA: TGTGCCAGTAGTGCAATATCAGGGCGGGAGTTCTTC. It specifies CASSAISGREFF.

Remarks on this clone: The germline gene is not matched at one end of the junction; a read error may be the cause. For the CDR3, the DNA is TGTGCTAGCAGCTTAGCTCCCACAGATACGCAGTATTTT. This gives the protein CASSLAPTDTQYF. The J gene is TRBJ2-3, the V gene TRBV7-7, with unresolved D. This CDR3 is 13 amino acids long. CDR1 is SSHAT and CDR2 is FNYEAQ in the germline V gene (reference sequence). The whole variable domain, filled in from reference TRBV7-7 and TRBJ2-3, reads GAGVSQSPRYKVTKRGQDVTLRCDPISSHATLYWYQQALGQGPEFLTYFNYEAQPDKSGLPSDRFSAERPEGSISTLTIQRTEQRDSAMYRCASSLAPTDTQYFGPGTRLTVL.

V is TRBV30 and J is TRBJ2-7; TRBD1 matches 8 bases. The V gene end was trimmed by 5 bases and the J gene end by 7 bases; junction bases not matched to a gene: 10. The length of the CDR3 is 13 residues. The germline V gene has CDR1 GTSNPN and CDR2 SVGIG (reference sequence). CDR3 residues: CAWQGAMTREQYF. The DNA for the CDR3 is TGTGCCTGGCAGGGGGCAATGACGCGAGAGCAGTACTTC.

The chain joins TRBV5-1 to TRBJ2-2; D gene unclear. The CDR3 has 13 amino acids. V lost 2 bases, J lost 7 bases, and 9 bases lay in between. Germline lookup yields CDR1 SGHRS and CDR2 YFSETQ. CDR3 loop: CASSFFPNGELFF. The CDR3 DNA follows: TGCGCCAGCAGCTTCTTTCCGAACGGGGAGCTGTTTTTT.

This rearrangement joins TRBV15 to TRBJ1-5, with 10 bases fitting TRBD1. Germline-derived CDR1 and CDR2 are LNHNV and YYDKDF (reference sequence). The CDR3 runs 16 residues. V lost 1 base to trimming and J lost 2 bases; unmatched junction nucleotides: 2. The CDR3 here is CATSRGGTGGNQPQHF. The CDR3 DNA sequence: TGTGCCACCAGCAGAGGCGGGACAGGGGGCAATCAGCCCCAGCATTTT.

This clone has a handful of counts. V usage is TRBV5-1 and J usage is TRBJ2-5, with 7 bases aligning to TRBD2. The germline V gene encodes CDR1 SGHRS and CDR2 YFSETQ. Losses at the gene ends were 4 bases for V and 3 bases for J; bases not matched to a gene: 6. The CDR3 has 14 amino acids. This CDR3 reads CASSRGGREETQYF. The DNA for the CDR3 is TGCGCCAGCAGCCGAGGAGGGAGGGAAGAGACCCAGTACTTC.

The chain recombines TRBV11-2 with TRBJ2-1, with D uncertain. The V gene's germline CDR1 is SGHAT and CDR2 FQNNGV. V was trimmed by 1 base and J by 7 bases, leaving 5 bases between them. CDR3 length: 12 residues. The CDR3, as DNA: TGTGCCAGCAGCTTAGGAAGTAATGAGCAGTTCTTC. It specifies CASSLGSNEQFF.

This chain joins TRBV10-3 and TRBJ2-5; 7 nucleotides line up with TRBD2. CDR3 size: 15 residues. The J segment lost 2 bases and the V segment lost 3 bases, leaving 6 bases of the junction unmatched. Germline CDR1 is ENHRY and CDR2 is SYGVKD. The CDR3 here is CAISDPGRGQETQYF. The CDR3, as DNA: TGTGCCATCAGTGATCCGGGGAGGGGTCAAGAGACCCAGTACTTC.

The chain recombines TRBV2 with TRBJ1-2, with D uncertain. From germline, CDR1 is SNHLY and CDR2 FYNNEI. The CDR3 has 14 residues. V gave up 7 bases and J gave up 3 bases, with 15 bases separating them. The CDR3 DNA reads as TGTGCCAGCACCACTGACTTGGACGACTATGGCTACACCTTC. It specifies CASTTDLDDYGYTF.

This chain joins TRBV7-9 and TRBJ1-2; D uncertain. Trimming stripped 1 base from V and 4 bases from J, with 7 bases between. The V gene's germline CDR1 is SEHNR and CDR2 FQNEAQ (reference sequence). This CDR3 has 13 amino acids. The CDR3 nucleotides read TGTGCCAGCAGCTTAGACATGGGCTATGGCTACACCTTC. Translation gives CASSLDMGYGYTF.

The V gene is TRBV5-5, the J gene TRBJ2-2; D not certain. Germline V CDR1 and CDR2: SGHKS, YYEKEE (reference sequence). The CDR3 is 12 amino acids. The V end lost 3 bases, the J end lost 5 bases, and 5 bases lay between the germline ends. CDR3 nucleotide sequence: TGTGCCAGCAGCTCCCAGACCGGGGAGCTGTTTTTT. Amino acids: CASSSQTGELFF.

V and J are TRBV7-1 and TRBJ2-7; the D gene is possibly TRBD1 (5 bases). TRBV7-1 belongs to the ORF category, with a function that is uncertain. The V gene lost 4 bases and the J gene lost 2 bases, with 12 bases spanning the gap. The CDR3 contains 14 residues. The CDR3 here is CASSFQGGPYEQYF. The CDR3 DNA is TGTGCCAGCAGCTTCCAGGGCGGACCCTACGAGCAGTACTTC.

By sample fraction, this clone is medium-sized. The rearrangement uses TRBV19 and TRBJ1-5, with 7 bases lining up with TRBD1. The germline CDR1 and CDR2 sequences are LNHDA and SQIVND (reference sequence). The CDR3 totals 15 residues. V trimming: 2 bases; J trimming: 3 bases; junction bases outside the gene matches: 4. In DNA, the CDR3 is TGTGCCAGTAGTATAAGGGGGCCCCTCAATCAGCCCCAGCATTTT. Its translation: CASSIRGPLNQPQHF.

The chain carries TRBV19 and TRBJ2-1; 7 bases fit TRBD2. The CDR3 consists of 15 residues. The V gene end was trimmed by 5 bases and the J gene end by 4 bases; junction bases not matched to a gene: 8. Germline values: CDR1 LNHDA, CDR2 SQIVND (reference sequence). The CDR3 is CASSPSRGGYNEQFF. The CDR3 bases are TGTGCCAGTAGTCCCTCTCGGGGAGGGTACAATGAGCAGTTCTTC.

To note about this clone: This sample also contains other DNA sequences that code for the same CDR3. CDR3 in DNA: TGTGCCAGCAGCTTCGGGGAGACCCAGTACTTC. Its protein product is CASSFGETQYF. The V and J genes are TRBV7-9 and TRBJ2-5; D is undetermined. V was trimmed by 3 bases and J by 5 bases, leaving 4 bases between them. Germline loops: CDR1 SEHNR, CDR2 FQNEAQ (reference sequence). The CDR3 is made up of 11 amino acids.

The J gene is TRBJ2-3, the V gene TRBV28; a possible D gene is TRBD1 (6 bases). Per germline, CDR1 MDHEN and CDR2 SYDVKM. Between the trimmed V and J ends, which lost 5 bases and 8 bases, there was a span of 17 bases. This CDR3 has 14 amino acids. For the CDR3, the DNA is TGTGCCAGCAGTCACAGGGCCCCTCCAGGTACGCAGTATTTT. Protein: CASSHRAPPGTQYF.